Following are 17 T cell receptor beta chains from one sample sequenced in a study of T-cell reconstitution after alpha-beta-depleted transplantation in children. Unique molecular identifiers were incorporated when the TCRbeta library was constructed. TCRdb re-called the PCR reads through MiXCR, storing one row per CDR3 protein. The sample has 700,000 or so distinct CDR3 sequences; about 12% are singletons. This material consisted of PBMCs, taken before TCRalphabeta/CD19-depleted stem cell transplant. These receptor sequences come from a girl aged 2 to 10 with congenital amegakaryocytic thrombocytopenia, due to receive a stem cell transplant.

This clonotype came up many times. This chain connects TRBV10-3 to TRBJ2-5; tentatively, D is TRBD2 (5 bases). The CDR3 is 13 amino acids. Trimming removed 6 bases from V and 2 bases from J, with 10 bases in between. Germline assignment: CDR1 ENHRY and CDR2 SYGVKD. The CDR3 sequence: CAISYSAQETQYF. CDR3 DNA: TGTGCCATCAGCTATAGCGCTCAAGAGACCCAGTACTTC.

This clonotype was found many times. This chain joins TRBV7-6 and TRBJ2-3; tentative D call: TRBD2 (5 bases). CDR1 and CDR2 (germline): SGHVS, FNYEAQ. V was cut by 5 bases and J by 0 bases, with 12 bases left in between. The CDR3 totals 15 residues. CDR3 nucleotide sequence: TGTGCCAGCAGCCGGGATATTAGAAGCACAGATACGCAGTATTTT. Encoded protein: CASSRDIRSTDTQYF.

This clonotype was counted a few times. The chain links TRBV7-8 to TRBJ2-2, with D possibly matching TRBD2 (5 bases). This CDR3 is built from 15 residues. Germline V gene sequence: CDR1 SGHVS, CDR2 FQNEAQ. V lost 2 bases and J 9 bases, leaving 16 bases between the germline ends. CDR3 nucleotide sequence: TGTGCCAGCAGCTTATTTTCCGGGGTAGCGAGGGAGCTGTTTTTT. Amino acids: CASSLFSGVARELFF.

To note about this clonotype: One end of the junction does not line up with germline, which may come from a read error. This chain uses TRBV5-1 with TRBJ2-1; 13 bases line up with TRBD2. CDR1 SGHRS and CDR2 YFSETQ come from the germline V gene. This CDR3 contains 15 residues. The chain's CDR3 is CTSSLGTSGNNEQFF. DNA of the CDR3: TGCACCAGCAGCTTGGGGACTAGCGGGAACAATGAGCAGTTCTTC. The whole variable domain, filled in from reference TRBV5-1 and TRBJ2-1, reads KAGVTQTPRYLIKTRGQQVTLSCSPISGHRSVSWYQQTPGQGLQFLFEYFSETQRNKGNFPGRFSGRQFSNSRSEMNVSTLELGDSALYLCTSSLGTSGNNEQFFGPGTRLTVL.

In this sample, this clonotype turned up a few times. This rearrangement joins TRBV7-2 to TRBJ2-4; D is perhaps TRBD1 or TRBD2 (5 bases each). The CDR3 consists of 15 residues. Germline V lookup: CDR1 SGHTA, CDR2 FQGNSA. V was pared by 1 base and J by 7 bases, with 14 bases between. CDR3 DNA sequence: TGTGCCAGCAGCTTAGAGGGAGATGAGGGGAACATTCAGTACTTC. Amino acid sequence: CASSLEGDEGNIQYF.

Comments on this clonotype: A much larger clone differs from this one at a single base, so this may be a read error. The J gene is TRBJ1-1, the V gene TRBV7-2; the match to TRBD1 covers 7 bases. Germline V lookup: CDR1 SGHTA, CDR2 FQGNSA. Trimming removed 5 bases from V and 5 bases from J; junction bases left unmatched: 11. The CDR3 contains 15 residues. The CDR3 DNA sequence: TGTGCCAGCAGCCCCCCAGGACAGGTAGAGACTGAAGCTTTCTTT. Translation: CASSPPGQVETEAFF. Variable domain in full (rest from reference TRBV7-2 and TRBJ1-1): GAGVSQSPSNKVTEKGKDVELRCDPISGHTALYWYRQSLGQGLEFLIYFQGNSAPDKSGLPSDRFSAERTGGSVSTLTIQRTQQEDSAVYLCASSPPGQVETEAFFGQGTRLTVV.

This clonotype was observed a few times. The chain is built from TRBV7-2 and TRBJ1-2; 9 nucleotides agree with TRBD1. The trim removed 5 bases at V and 2 bases at J, leaving 6 bases unmatched. This CDR3 has 15 residues. CDR1 and CDR2 (germline): SGHTA, FQGNSA. CDR3 nucleotides: TGTGCCAGCAGCGTATCCGGGACAGGGAACTATGGCTACACCTTC. Its protein product is CASSVSGTGNYGYTF. The whole variable domain, filled in from reference TRBV7-2 and TRBJ1-2, reads GAGVSQSPSNKVTEKGKDVELRCDPISGHTALYWYRQSLGQGLEFLIYFQGNSAPDKSGLPSDRFSAERTGGSVSTLTIQRTQQEDSAVYLCASSVSGTGNYGYTFGSGTRLTVV.

The chain couples TRBV14 to TRBJ2-2; D is perhaps TRBD2 (6 bases). The CDR3 has 16 amino acids. From germline, CDR1 is SGHDN and CDR2 FVKESK. V was cut by 4 bases and J by 2 bases, with 14 bases left in between. CDR3 nucleotide sequence: TGTGCCAGCAGCCCCCTAGCGTCGATTAACACCGGGGAGCTGTTTTTT. It specifies CASSPLASINTGELFF.

This clonotype was counted many times. This rearrangement joins TRBV29-1 to TRBJ2-2; D is possibly TRBD1 (6 bases). Trimming pared 5 bases from V and 4 bases from J, leaving 11 bases between. In germline, CDR1 is SQVTM, CDR2 ANQGSEA. The length of the CDR3 is 13 residues. The CDR3 sequence: CSVTWDITGELFF. CDR3 nucleotides: TGCAGCGTTACTTGGGACATCACCGGGGAGCTGTTTTTT.

There are many counts of this clonotype. The V call is TRBV27, the J call TRBJ2-5, with 14 nucleotides matching TRBD2. J gave up 4 bases and V 4 bases, and 5 bases lay outside the gene matches. The CDR3 runs to 16 residues. Germline V gene sequence: CDR1 MNHEY, CDR2 SMNVEV (reference sequence). The CDR3 loop reads CASSSGLAGVSETQYF. CDR3 nucleotide sequence: TGTGCCAGCAGTTCGGGACTAGCGGGAGTATCAGAGACCCAGTACTTC.

This clonotype was counted ten times or more. The chain joins TRBV6-1 to TRBJ2-3; 8 bases align to TRBD2. CDR3 length equals 14 residues. The V and J ends lost 3 bases and 4 bases, in that order; junction bases with no gene match: 3. CDR1 is MNHNS, CDR2 SASEGT, per germline. The DNA for the CDR3 is TGTGCCAGCAGTGAGCGGGAGGCCCCAGATACGCAGTATTTT. It specifies CASSEREAPDTQYF.

The sample holds many counts of this clonotype. This chain links TRBV20-1 with TRBJ1-1; tentative D call: TRBD1 (6 bases). The V and J ends lost 1 base and 11 bases respectively, with 8 bases between them. The CDR3 runs to 10 residues. Germline V lookup: CDR1 DFQATT, CDR2 SNEGSKA (reference sequence). Here the CDR3 reads CSARVDRAFF. The CDR3 DNA sequence: TGCAGTGCTAGAGTAGACAGGGCTTTCTTT.

V usage is TRBV6-5 and J usage is TRBJ2-7, with D hard to call. Germline V gives CDR1 MNHEY, CDR2 SVGAGI. The CDR3 consists of 16 residues. V shed 4 bases and J shed 2 bases, with 18 bases lying between them. CDR3 residues: CASSSQLSEPPYEQYF. The CDR3 region has the DNA TGTGCCAGCAGTTCCCAACTAAGCGAACCTCCCTACGAGCAGTACTTC.

The chain couples TRBV5-1 to TRBJ2-5; D possibly corresponds to TRBD1 (6 bases). The CDR3 is 14 amino acids. Germline V gene data show CDR1 as SGHRS and CDR2 as YFSETQ. V was trimmed by 2 bases and J by 5 bases, leaving 13 bases between them. The CDR3, as DNA: TGCGCCAGCAGCTTACTACAGGGTACCGAGACCCAGTACTTC. Translation gives CASSLLQGTETQYF. Full variable domain (remainder filled in from reference TRBV5-1 and TRBJ2-5): KAGVTQTPRYLIKTRGQQVTLSCSPISGHRSVSWYQQTPGQGLQFLFEYFSETQRNKGNFPGRFSGRQFSNSRSEMNVSTLELGDSALYLCASSLLQGTETQYFGPGTRLLVL.

This sequence joins TRBV7-7 and TRBJ2-2, with 7 bases identical to TRBD2. Germline CDR1 reads SSHAT; CDR2 reads FNYEAQ (reference sequence). Unmatched junction bases numbered 6, after V lost 1 base and J lost 4 bases. The CDR3 spans 16 residues. This CDR3 is CASSLEPGRITGELFF. The CDR3 DNA reads TGTGCCAGCAGCTTAGAACCCGGGAGGATCACCGGGGAGCTGTTTTTT.

This clonotype showed up many times. V is TRBV29-1 and J is TRBJ1-1, with D possibly being TRBD1 (6 bases). The CDR3 contains 12 residues. V was pared by 6 bases and J by 6 bases, with 14 bases between. CDR1 and CDR2 (germline): SQVTM, ANQGSEA. The CDR3 DNA reads TGCAGCGTCCAGGGGTCAGAGGCTGAAGCTTTCTTT. Its protein product is CSVQGSEAEAFF.

At least ten counts were recorded for this clonotype. V and J are TRBV5-1 and TRBJ1-2; unclear D gene. Germline lookup yields CDR1 SGHRS and CDR2 YFSETQ. The germline V and J ends were trimmed by 0 bases and 2 bases, with 11 bases remaining between them. The CDR3 runs 15 residues. The CDR3 is CASSLDGRPNYGYTF. The DNA for the CDR3 is TGCGCCAGCAGCTTGGACGGACGCCCCAACTATGGCTACACCTTC. Full variable domain (rest looked up from reference TRBV5-1 and TRBJ1-2): KAGVTQTPRYLIKTRGQQVTLSCSPISGHRSVSWYQQTPGQGLQFLFEYFSETQRNKGNFPGRFSGRQFSNSRSEMNVSTLELGDSALYLCASSLDGRPNYGYTFGSGTRLTVV.